This is a list of T cell receptor beta chains from one sample in a study of blood T cells in healthy people across ages. TCRdb independently ran MiXCR on the 5' RACE reads; one entry per CDR3 protein. Among 700,000 or so distinct CDR3 sequences listed, 22% were seen once. Material: blood. Receptors were obtained from an older man in good health. Both conserved end residues are part of each CDR3. A D gene is named only where the DNA matches it firmly. Rows give clone size only sometimes, using once, few, many, or a class for an expanded clone.

j_call: TRBJ2-7
v_call: TRBV6-6
d_call: TRBD2
clone_size: once
cdr3_aa: CASSSRLAGSTYEQYF
cdr3_nt: TGTGCCAGCAGTAGCAGACTAGCGGGGAGCACCTACGAGCAGTACTTC

j_call: TRBJ2-1
v_call: TRBV18
d_call: TRBD2
clone_size: -
cdr3_aa: CASSPPTSGRAYEQFF
cdr3_nt: TGTGCCAGCTCACCACCGACTAGCGGGAGAGCGTATGAGCAGTTCTTC

j_call: TRBJ2-3
v_call: TRBV5-1
d_call: TRBD2
clone_size: many
cdr3_aa: CASSPALAGETDTQYF
cdr3_nt: TGCGCCAGCAGCCCCGCCCTAGCGGGGGAGACAGATACGCAGTATTTT

j_call: TRBJ2-1
v_call: TRBV20-1
d_call: TRBD2
clone_size: -
cdr3_aa: CSARGASGGSYNEQFF
cdr3_nt: TGCAGTGCTAGAGGCGCTAGCGGGGGCTCCTACAATGAGCAGTTCTTC

j_call: TRBJ2-3
v_call: TRBV5-1
d_call: -
clone_size: -
cdr3_aa: CASSLSRGPLTDTQYF
cdr3_nt: TGCGCCAGCAGCTTGTCAAGAGGACCACTCACAGATACGCAGTATTTT

j_call: TRBJ2-2
v_call: TRBV6-5
d_call: -
clone_size: once
cdr3_aa: CASRPTGVRSGELFF
cdr3_nt: TGTGCCAGCAGACCGACAGGGGTGAGGAGCGGGGAACTGTTTTTT

j_call: TRBJ2-1
v_call: TRBV12-3/TRBV12-4
d_call: TRBD2
clone_size: -
cdr3_aa: CASSPGLAGENEQFF
cdr3_nt: TGTGCCAGCAGCCCGGGACTAGCGGGAGAGAATGAGCAGTTCTTC

j_call: TRBJ2-7
v_call: TRBV5-5
d_call: TRBD1
clone_size: -
cdr3_aa: CASSLEAGDSLYEQYF
cdr3_nt: TGTGCCAGCAGCTTGGAGGCTGGGGACAGCCTCTACGAGCAGTACTTC

j_call: TRBJ1-1
v_call: TRBV6-5
d_call: -
clone_size: -
cdr3_aa: CASGTTEAFF
cdr3_nt: TGTGCCAGTGGGACAACTGAAGCTTTCTTT

j_call: TRBJ1-1
v_call: TRBV20-1
d_call: -
clone_size: -
cdr3_aa: CAPWALSGTEAFF
cdr3_nt: TGCGCCCCCTGGGCCTTAAGTGGGACTGAAGCTTTCTTT

j_call: TRBJ2-5
v_call: TRBV18
d_call: -
clone_size: -
cdr3_aa: CASSPNQRETQYF
cdr3_nt: TGTGCCAGCTCACCTAACCAAAGAGAGACCCAGTACTTC

j_call: TRBJ2-5
v_call: TRBV13
d_call: -
clone_size: -
cdr3_aa: CASSSRGAGETQYF
cdr3_nt: TGTGCCAGCAGCTCCCGTGGGGCGGGGGAGACCCAGTACTTC

j_call: TRBJ2-4
v_call: TRBV6-1
d_call: -
clone_size: few
cdr3_aa: CASSEVGAGEYF
cdr3_nt: TGTGCCAGCAGTGAAGTGGGGGCCGGGGAGTACTTC

j_call: TRBJ2-7
v_call: TRBV12-3/TRBV12-4
d_call: TRBD2
clone_size: -
cdr3_aa: CASSLAGEGYEQYF
cdr3_nt: TGTGCCAGCAGTTTAGCAGGGGAGGGGTACGAGCAGTACTTC

j_call: TRBJ2-5
v_call: TRBV5-1
d_call: TRBD1
clone_size: few
cdr3_aa: CASKGTGGHQETQYF
cdr3_nt: TGCGCCAGCAAAGGGACAGGGGGTCACCAAGAGACCCAGTACTTC

j_call: TRBJ2-7
v_call: TRBV6-6
d_call: TRBD1
clone_size: few
cdr3_aa: CASSYQGDSYEQYF
cdr3_nt: TGTGCCAGCAGTTACCAGGGGGACTCCTACGAGCAGTACTTC

j_call: TRBJ1-2
v_call: TRBV4-2
d_call: -
clone_size: -
cdr3_aa: CASSQVKEQVLF
cdr3_nt: TGTGCCAGCAGCCAAGTTAAGGAACAGGTCCTTTTC

j_call: TRBJ1-1
v_call: TRBV20-1
d_call: -
clone_size: many
cdr3_aa: CRATMDTEAFF
cdr3_nt: TGCAGAGCAACAATGGACACTGAAGCTTTCTTT

j_call: TRBJ1-1
v_call: TRBV7-9
d_call: -
clone_size: -
cdr3_aa: CASSINGLVHGFF
cdr3_nt: TGTGCCAGCAGCATTAATGGGCTTGTACACGGTTTCTTT

j_call: TRBJ2-1
v_call: TRBV5-1
d_call: TRBD2
clone_size: few
cdr3_aa: CASSLPGGHNNEQFF
cdr3_nt: TGCGCCAGCAGCTTGCCGGGAGGCCACAATAATGAGCAGTTCTTC

j_call: TRBJ1-4
v_call: TRBV5-1
d_call: -
clone_size: -
cdr3_aa: CASSLEGYSEKLFF
cdr3_nt: TGCGCCAGCAGCTTGGAAGGTTATAGTGAAAAACTGTTTTTT

j_call: TRBJ1-1
v_call: TRBV6-5
d_call: TRBD1
clone_size: -
cdr3_aa: CASRKQTGGEAFF
cdr3_nt: TGTGCCAGCAGAAAGCAAACAGGGGGTGAAGCTTTCTTT

j_call: TRBJ2-1
v_call: TRBV7-2
d_call: TRBD2
clone_size: -
cdr3_aa: CASSSRTSGKTLVEQFF
cdr3_nt: TGTGCCAGCAGCTCCAGGACTAGCGGGAAGACCCTGGTTGAGCAGTTCTTC

j_call: TRBJ2-7
v_call: TRBV7-8
d_call: TRBD2
clone_size: -
cdr3_aa: CASSGDYYEQYF
cdr3_nt: TGTGCCAGCTCGGGGGACTACTACGAGCAGTACTTC

j_call: TRBJ1-1
v_call: TRBV12-3/TRBV12-4
d_call: -
clone_size: few
cdr3_aa: CASSYELPTEAFF
cdr3_nt: TGTGCCAGCAGTTATGAATTACCAACTGAAGCTTTCTTT